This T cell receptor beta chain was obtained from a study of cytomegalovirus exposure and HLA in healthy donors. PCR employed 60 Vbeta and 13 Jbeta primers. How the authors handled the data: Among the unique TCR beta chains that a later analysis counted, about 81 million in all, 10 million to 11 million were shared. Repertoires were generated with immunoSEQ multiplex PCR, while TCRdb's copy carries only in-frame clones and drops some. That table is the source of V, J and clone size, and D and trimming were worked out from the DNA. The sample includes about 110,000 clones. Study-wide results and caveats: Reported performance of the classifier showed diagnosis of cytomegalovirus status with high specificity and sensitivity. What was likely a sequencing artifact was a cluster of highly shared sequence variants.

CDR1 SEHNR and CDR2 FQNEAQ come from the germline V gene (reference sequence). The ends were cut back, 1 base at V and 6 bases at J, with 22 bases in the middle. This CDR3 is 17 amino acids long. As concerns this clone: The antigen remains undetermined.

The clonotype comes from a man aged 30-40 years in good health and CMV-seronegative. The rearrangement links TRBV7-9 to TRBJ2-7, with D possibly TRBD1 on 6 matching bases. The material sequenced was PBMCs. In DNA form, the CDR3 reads TGTGCCAGCAGCTTAGGGGCAGGGGCCCTAGAATGGGGCGAGCAGTACTTC. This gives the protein CASSLGAGALEWGEQYF.